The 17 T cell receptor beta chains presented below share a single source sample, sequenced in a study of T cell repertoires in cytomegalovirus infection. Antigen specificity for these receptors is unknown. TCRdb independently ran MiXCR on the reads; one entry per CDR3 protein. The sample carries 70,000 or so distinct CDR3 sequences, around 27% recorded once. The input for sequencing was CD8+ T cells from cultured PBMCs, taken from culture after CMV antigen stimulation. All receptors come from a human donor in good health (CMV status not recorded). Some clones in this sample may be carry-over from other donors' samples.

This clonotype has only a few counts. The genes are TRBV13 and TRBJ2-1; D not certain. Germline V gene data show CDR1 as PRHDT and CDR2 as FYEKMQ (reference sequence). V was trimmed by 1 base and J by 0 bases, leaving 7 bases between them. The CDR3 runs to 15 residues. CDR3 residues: CASSLAYSSYNEQFF. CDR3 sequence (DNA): TGTGCCAGCAGCTTAGCTTACTCCTCCTACAATGAGCAGTTCTTC.

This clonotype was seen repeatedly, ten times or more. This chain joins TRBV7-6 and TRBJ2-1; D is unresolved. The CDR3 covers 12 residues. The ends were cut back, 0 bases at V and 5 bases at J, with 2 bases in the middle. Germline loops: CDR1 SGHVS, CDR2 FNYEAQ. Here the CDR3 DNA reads TGTGCCAGCAGCTTAGCAAACAATGAGCAGTTCTTC. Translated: CASSLANNEQFF.

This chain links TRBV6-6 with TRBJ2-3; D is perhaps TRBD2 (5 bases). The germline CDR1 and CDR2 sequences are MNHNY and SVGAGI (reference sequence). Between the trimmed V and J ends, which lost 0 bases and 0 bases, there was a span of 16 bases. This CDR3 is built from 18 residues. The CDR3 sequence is CASSYSEPGYGSTDTQYF. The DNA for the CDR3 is TGTGCCAGCAGTTACTCGGAGCCGGGGTACGGTAGCACAGATACGCAGTATTTT.

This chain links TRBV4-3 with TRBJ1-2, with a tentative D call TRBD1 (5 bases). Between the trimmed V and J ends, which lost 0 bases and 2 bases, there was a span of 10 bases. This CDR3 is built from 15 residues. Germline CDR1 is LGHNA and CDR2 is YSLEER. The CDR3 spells CASSQDPGVNYGYTF. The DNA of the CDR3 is TGCGCCAGCAGCCAAGATCCGGGGGTCAACTATGGCTACACCTTC.

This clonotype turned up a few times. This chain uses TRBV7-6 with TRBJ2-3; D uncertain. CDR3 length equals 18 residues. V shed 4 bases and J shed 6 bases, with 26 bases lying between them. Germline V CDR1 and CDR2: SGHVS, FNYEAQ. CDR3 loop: CASSSTAIQISPRDTQYF. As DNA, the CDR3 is TGTGCCAGCAGCTCCACCGCTATACAGATAAGCCCGAGGGATACGCAGTATTTT.

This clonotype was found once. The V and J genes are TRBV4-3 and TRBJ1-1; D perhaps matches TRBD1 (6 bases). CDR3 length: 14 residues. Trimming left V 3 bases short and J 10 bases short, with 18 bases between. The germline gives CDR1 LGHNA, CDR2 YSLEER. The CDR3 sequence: CASSHRPSGRGAFF. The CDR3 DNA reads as TGCGCCAGCAGCCATCGCCCCTCGGGCAGGGGAGCTTTCTTT.

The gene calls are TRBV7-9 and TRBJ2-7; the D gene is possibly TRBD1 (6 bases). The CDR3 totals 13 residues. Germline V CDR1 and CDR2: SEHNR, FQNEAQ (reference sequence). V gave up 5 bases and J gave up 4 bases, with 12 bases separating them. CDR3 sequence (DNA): TGTGCCAGCAGCGAATCAGGGGTGTACGAGCAGTACTTC. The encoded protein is CASSESGVYEQYF. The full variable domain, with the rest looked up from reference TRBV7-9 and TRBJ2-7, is DTGVSQNPRHKITKRGQNVTFRCDPISEHNRLYWYRQTLGQGPEFLTYFQNEAQLEKSRLLSDRFSAERPKGSFSTLEIQRTEQGDSAMYLCASSESGVYEQYFGPGTRLTVT.

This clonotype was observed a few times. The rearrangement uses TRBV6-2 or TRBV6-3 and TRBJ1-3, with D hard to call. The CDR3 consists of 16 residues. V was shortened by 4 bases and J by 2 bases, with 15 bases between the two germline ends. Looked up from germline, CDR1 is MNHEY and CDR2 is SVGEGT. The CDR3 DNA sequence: TGTGCCAGCAGTTCGCACCGCGGGTCAGCTGGAAACACCATATATTTT. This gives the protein CASSSHRGSAGNTIYF.

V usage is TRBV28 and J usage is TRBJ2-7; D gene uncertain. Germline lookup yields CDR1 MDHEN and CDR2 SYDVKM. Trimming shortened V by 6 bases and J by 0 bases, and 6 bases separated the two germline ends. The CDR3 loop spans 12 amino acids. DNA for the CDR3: TGTGCCAGCAGCCAGGTCTCCTACGAGCAGTACTTC. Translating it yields CASSQVSYEQYF.

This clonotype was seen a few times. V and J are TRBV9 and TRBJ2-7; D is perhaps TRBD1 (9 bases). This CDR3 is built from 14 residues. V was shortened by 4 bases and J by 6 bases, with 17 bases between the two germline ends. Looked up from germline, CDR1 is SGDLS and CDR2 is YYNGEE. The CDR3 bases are TGTGCCAGCAGCACGGGGGGGACAGGGAGCGAGCAGTACTTC. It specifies CASSTGGTGSEQYF.

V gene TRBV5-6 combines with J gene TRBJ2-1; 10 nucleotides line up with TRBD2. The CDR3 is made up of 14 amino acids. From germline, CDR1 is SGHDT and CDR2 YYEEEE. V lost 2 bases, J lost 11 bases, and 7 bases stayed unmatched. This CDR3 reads CASSFTLAGDKQFF. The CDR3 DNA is TGTGCCAGCAGCTTTACCCTAGCGGGAGATAAGCAGTTCTTC.

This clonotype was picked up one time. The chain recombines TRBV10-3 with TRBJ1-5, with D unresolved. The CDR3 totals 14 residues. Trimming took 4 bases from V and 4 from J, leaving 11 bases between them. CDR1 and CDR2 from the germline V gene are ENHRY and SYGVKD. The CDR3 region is CAISVSPSNQPQHF. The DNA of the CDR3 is TGTGCCATCAGTGTCTCTCCAAGTAATCAGCCCCAGCATTTT.

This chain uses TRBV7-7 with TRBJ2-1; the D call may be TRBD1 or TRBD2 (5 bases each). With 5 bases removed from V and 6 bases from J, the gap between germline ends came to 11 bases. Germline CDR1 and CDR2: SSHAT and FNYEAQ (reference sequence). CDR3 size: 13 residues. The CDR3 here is CASSTGPSNEQFF. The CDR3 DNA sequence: TGTGCCAGCAGCACGGGACCCTCCAATGAGCAGTTCTTC.

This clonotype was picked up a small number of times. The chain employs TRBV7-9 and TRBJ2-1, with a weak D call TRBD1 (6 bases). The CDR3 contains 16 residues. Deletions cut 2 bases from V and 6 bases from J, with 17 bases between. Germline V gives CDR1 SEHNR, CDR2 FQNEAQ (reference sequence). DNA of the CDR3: TGTGCCAGCAGCTTATCTGGGCAGGGGTCGTCCAATGAGCAGTTCTTC. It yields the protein CASSLSGQGSSNEQFF. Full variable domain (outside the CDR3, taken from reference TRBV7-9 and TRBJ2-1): DTGVSQNPRHKITKRGQNVTFRCDPISEHNRLYWYRQTLGQGPEFLTYFQNEAQLEKSRLLSDRFSAERPKGSFSTLEIQRTEQGDSAMYLCASSLSGQGSSNEQFFGPGTRLTVL.

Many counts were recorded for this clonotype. Here the CDR3 DNA reads TGTGCCAGCAGCTTGGGACAGGTGGGGAACACTGAAGCTTTCTTT. Its protein product is CASSLGQVGNTEAFF. V is TRBV7-8 and J is TRBJ1-1; TRBD1 matches 8 bases. CDR3 size: 15 residues. The ends lost 3 bases at V and 1 base at J; junction bases unmatched: 4. Germline assignment: CDR1 SGHVS and CDR2 FQNEAQ. Supplemented by reference TRBV7-8 and TRBJ1-1, the full variable domain reads GAGVSQSPRYKVAKRGQDVALRCDPISGHVSLFWYQQALGQGPEFLTYFQNEAQLDKSGLPSDRFFAERPEGSVSTLKIQRTQQEDSAVYLCASSLGQVGNTEAFFGQGTRLTVV.

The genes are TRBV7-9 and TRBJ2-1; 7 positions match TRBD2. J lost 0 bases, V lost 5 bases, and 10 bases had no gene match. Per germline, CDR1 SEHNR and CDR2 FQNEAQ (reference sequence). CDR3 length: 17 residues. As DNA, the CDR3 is TGTGCCAGCAGCCAAATACTAGCGCCTAGCTCCTACAATGAGCAGTTCTTC. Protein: CASSQILAPSSYNEQFF.

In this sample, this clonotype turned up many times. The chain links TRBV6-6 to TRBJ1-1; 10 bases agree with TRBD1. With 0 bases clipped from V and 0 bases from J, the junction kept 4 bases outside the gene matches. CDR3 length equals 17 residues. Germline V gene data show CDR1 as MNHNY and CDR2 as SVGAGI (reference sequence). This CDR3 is CASSYSPGQGVNTEAFF. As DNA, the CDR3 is TGTGCCAGCAGTTACTCCCCCGGACAGGGGGTGAACACTGAAGCTTTCTTT.